Listed below are T cell receptor beta chains from one sample, sequenced in a study of CD8+CD57+ T cells in acquired aplastic anemia. TCRdb ran MiXCR on the reads and lists one entry per CDR3 protein. Seen here are roughly 100,000 distinct CDR3 sequences, roughly two thirds observed once, and the top ten hold 65%. The sample taken for sequencing was sorted CD4+, CD8+, or CD8+CD57+ T cells (not recorded which) from PBMCs. These receptors came from a human donor with aplastic anemia. CDR3s include the opening cysteine and the closing phenylalanine or tryptophan. D genes are given only for firm matches. The listing skips clone size in some rows; elsewhere it reads once, few, many or a size class.

j_call: TRBJ2-7
d_call: TRBD1
v_call: TRBV7-9
clone_size: .
cdr3_nt: TGTGCCAGCACCCCCGACAGGGTGCCCTACGGGCAGTACTTC
cdr3_aa: CASTPDRVPYGQYF

j_call: TRBJ2-7
d_call: .
v_call: TRBV10-3
clone_size: .
cdr3_nt: TGTGCCATCAGTGAGTCTGTTTACCGAGGACAGTACTTC
cdr3_aa: CAISESVYRGQYF

j_call: TRBJ2-6
d_call: .
v_call: TRBV6-4
clone_size: .
cdr3_nt: TGTGCCAGCAGTGACAGTCTGGGTGCCAACGTCCTGACTTTC
cdr3_aa: CASSDSLGANVLTF

j_call: TRBJ2-5
d_call: TRBD1
v_call: TRBV20-1
clone_size: .
cdr3_nt: TGCAGTGCTAGAGACCGTCCGGGACAGGGGACCTCGCGAGAGACCCAGTACTTC
cdr3_aa: CSARDRPGQGTSRETQYF

j_call: TRBJ2-7
d_call: TRBD2
v_call: TRBV12-3/TRBV12-4
clone_size: .
cdr3_nt: TGTGCCAGCAGTCTGACTAGCGGCCGCTACGAGCAGTACTTC
cdr3_aa: CASSLTSGRYEQYF

j_call: TRBJ2-2
d_call: TRBD1
v_call: TRBV24-1
clone_size: .
cdr3_nt: TGTGCCACCAGGGGACAGGGGGCCGGGGAGCTGTTTTTT
cdr3_aa: CATRGQGAGELFF

j_call: TRBJ1-1
d_call: TRBD1
v_call: TRBV29-1
clone_size: .
cdr3_nt: TGCAGCGCTAGACAGGGGACGGGGACTGAAGCTTTCTTT
cdr3_aa: CSARQGTGTEAFF

j_call: TRBJ2-1
d_call: .
v_call: TRBV2
clone_size: .
cdr3_nt: TGTGCCAGCAGTGAGCGAAAAGCGGTGATAGATGAGCAGTTCTTC
cdr3_aa: CASSERKAVIDEQFF

j_call: TRBJ2-7
d_call: .
v_call: TRBV2
clone_size: .
cdr3_nt: TGTGCCAGCAGTACGCAGATACAATACGAGCAGTACTTC
cdr3_aa: CASSTQIQYEQYF

j_call: TRBJ2-7
d_call: TRBD1
v_call: TRBV20-1
clone_size: .
cdr3_nt: TGCAGTGCCGGGACAGGGGTCGGGGAGCAGTACTTC
cdr3_aa: CSAGTGVGEQYF

j_call: TRBJ2-6
d_call: .
v_call: TRBV5-4
clone_size: .
cdr3_nt: TGTGCCAGCAGCTTTAACGACCCTAGCTCTGGGGCCAACGTCCTGACTTTC
cdr3_aa: CASSFNDPSSGANVLTF

j_call: TRBJ2-2
d_call: .
v_call: TRBV2
clone_size: few
cdr3_nt: TGTGCCAGCAGTGAACGGGAGGAGCTGTTTTTT
cdr3_aa: CASSEREELFF

j_call: TRBJ2-7
d_call: .
v_call: TRBV20-1
clone_size: .
cdr3_nt: TGCAGTGCTAGAGGGAAAACAAGGGCCGCGGGTTACGAGCAGTACTTC
cdr3_aa: CSARGKTRAAGYEQYF

j_call: TRBJ1-2
d_call: TRBD1
v_call: TRBV20-1
clone_size: .
cdr3_nt: TGCAGTGCTACACAGGGGCATGGCTACACCTTC
cdr3_aa: CSATQGHGYTF

j_call: TRBJ2-7
d_call: .
v_call: TRBV20-1
clone_size: once
cdr3_nt: TGCAGTGCTAGATCCCCAGGGTCCTACGAGCAGTACTTC
cdr3_aa: CSARSPGSYEQYF

j_call: TRBJ2-7
d_call: TRBD2
v_call: TRBV7-2
clone_size: few
cdr3_nt: TGTGCCAGCAGCTTAGGGACTAGCGGGGGAAGGGAGCAGTACTTC
cdr3_aa: CASSLGTSGGREQYF

j_call: TRBJ2-5
d_call: .
v_call: TRBV9
clone_size: .
cdr3_nt: TGTGCCAGCAGCGTTACGGGGCAAGGGACCCAAGAGACCCAGTACTTC
cdr3_aa: CASSVTGQGTQETQYF

j_call: TRBJ2-1
d_call: .
v_call: TRBV9
clone_size: .
cdr3_nt: TGTGCCAGCAGCGTAAACGACAATCAGCAGTTCTTC
cdr3_aa: CASSVNDNQQFF

j_call: TRBJ1-2
d_call: .
v_call: TRBV7-2
clone_size: .
cdr3_nt: TGTGCCAGCAGCCGAATTGGCAGTGATGGCTACACCTTC
cdr3_aa: CASSRIGSDGYTF

j_call: TRBJ1-6
d_call: .
v_call: TRBV19
clone_size: few
cdr3_nt: TGTGCCAGTAGTCTTTTCCGGGGACCCCTCCACTTT
cdr3_aa: CASSLFRGPLHF

j_call: TRBJ2-7
d_call: TRBD2
v_call: TRBV7-6
clone_size: few
cdr3_nt: TGTGCCAGCAGCCCACTTGGTAGCGGGAGTGCCAACGAGCAGTACTTC
cdr3_aa: CASSPLGSGSANEQYF

j_call: TRBJ2-1
d_call: .
v_call: TRBV7-8
clone_size: few
cdr3_nt: TGTGCCAGCAGCTCCGTAGATGAGCAGTTCTTC
cdr3_aa: CASSSVDEQFF